This is a list of T cell receptor beta chains from one sample in a study of blood T cell repertoires in COVID-19. Data came from immunoSEQ multiplex PCR; TCRdb stores just in-frame clones and leaves some out. The sample holds a few hundred thousand clones, less than 90% seen once. Sequenced material: peripheral blood. These receptor sequences come from a man in his 60s who had recovered from COVID-19. Each CDR3 is given with its conserved first and last residue. Fields, in order: V gene, J gene, clone size, D gene, CDR3 DNA, CDR3 protein. D genes are given only for firm matches. Some rows have no size entry. The others give once, few or many, or a class for an expanded clone.

V gene: TRBV2; J gene: TRBJ1-1; clone size: -; D gene: TRBD1; CDR3 DNA: TGTGCCAGCAGTGCACAGGGGGACACTGAAGCTTTCTTT; CDR3 protein: CASSAQGDTEAFF
V gene: TRBV11-2; J gene: TRBJ2-5; clone size: -; D gene: TRBD2; CDR3 DNA: TGTGCCAGCAGCTTAGGGGCGAGCGGGGGGGCCGCTGAGACCCAGTACTTC; CDR3 protein: CASSLGASGGAAETQYF
V gene: TRBV5-1; J gene: TRBJ2-7; clone size: -; D gene: TRBD2; CDR3 DNA: TGCGCCAGCAGCCGGACGACTAGCGGGGAGACCTACGAGCAGTACTTC; CDR3 protein: CASSRTTSGETYEQYF
V gene: TRBV12-5; J gene: TRBJ2-5; clone size: -; D gene: -; CDR3 DNA: TGTGCTAGTGGCTACTCGCTGAGACAAGAGACCCAGTACTTC; CDR3 protein: CASGYSLRQETQYF
V gene: TRBV7-9; J gene: TRBJ1-3; clone size: few; D gene: -; CDR3 DNA: TGTGCCAGCAGAAGAGAGCCTGGAAACACCATATATTTT; CDR3 protein: CASRREPGNTIYF
V gene: TRBV13; J gene: TRBJ1-2; clone size: -; D gene: TRBD1; CDR3 DNA: TGTGCCAGCAGCCATCGGGGAATATTAAAACAGGGGACTCTTGCCTATGGCTACACCTTC; CDR3 protein: CASSHRGILKQGTLAYGYTF
V gene: TRBV4-1; J gene: TRBJ1-2; clone size: -; D gene: TRBD1; CDR3 DNA: TGCGCCAGCAGCCAAGGTTCCGGGACAGAAAATGGCTACACCTTC; CDR3 protein: CASSQGSGTENGYTF
V gene: TRBV11-2; J gene: TRBJ2-1; clone size: -; D gene: TRBD2; CDR3 DNA: TGTGCCAGCAGCTCCAGACTAGCGGGAGGCATCTACAATGAGCAGTTCTTC; CDR3 protein: CASSSRLAGGIYNEQFF
V gene: TRBV15; J gene: TRBJ2-7; clone size: -; D gene: TRBD1; CDR3 DNA: TGTGCCACCAGCAGAACGCGGGACAGGGCGGCCGAGCAGTACTTC; CDR3 protein: CATSRTRDRAAEQYF
V gene: TRBV19; J gene: TRBJ2-1; clone size: -; D gene: TRBD2; CDR3 DNA: TGTGCCAGTAGTACCGGACTAGCGGCAAATGAGCAGTTCTTC; CDR3 protein: CASSTGLAANEQFF
V gene: TRBV19; J gene: TRBJ2-2; clone size: -; D gene: -; CDR3 DNA: TGTGCCAGTAGTTTGACCAAGGGGACCGGGGAGCTGTTTTTT; CDR3 protein: CASSLTKGTGELFF
V gene: TRBV5-4; J gene: TRBJ2-5; clone size: -; D gene: TRBD2; CDR3 DNA: TGTGCCAGCAGCTTGGTCGGTGCTAGCGGGGGCCAAGAGACCCAGTACTTC; CDR3 protein: CASSLVGASGGQETQYF
V gene: TRBV18; J gene: TRBJ2-2; clone size: -; D gene: TRBD2; CDR3 DNA: TGTGCCAGCTCACCCCTAGCGGGGGGTACCAACACCGGGGAGCTGTTTTTT; CDR3 protein: CASSPLAGGTNTGELFF
V gene: TRBV19; J gene: TRBJ2-3; clone size: -; D gene: TRBD2; CDR3 DNA: TGTGCCAGTAGTATCTCCAGCGGGAGCGCCACAGATACGCAGTATTTT; CDR3 protein: CASSISSGSATDTQYF
V gene: TRBV7-9; J gene: TRBJ2-7; clone size: -; D gene: -; CDR3 DNA: TGTGCCAGCAGCGCAACCGGGACACTCTACGAGCAGTACTTC; CDR3 protein: CASSATGTLYEQYF
V gene: TRBV28; J gene: TRBJ1-5; clone size: few; D gene: -; CDR3 DNA: TGTGCCAGCAGTTCGTCGGTCTTCAATCAGCCCCAGCATTTT; CDR3 protein: CASSSSVFNQPQHF
V gene: TRBV6-5; J gene: TRBJ2-1; clone size: once; D gene: TRBD1; CDR3 DNA: TGTGCCGGCAGTTACGGGACAGGGGGCGGGAATGAGCAGTTCTTC; CDR3 protein: CAGSYGTGGGNEQFF
V gene: TRBV6-5; J gene: TRBJ2-1; clone size: -; D gene: -; CDR3 DNA: TGTGCCAGCAGTCCGGGACTGAACTACAATGAGCAGTTCTTC; CDR3 protein: CASSPGLNYNEQFF
V gene: TRBV5-5; J gene: TRBJ2-1; clone size: -; D gene: TRBD1; CDR3 DNA: TGTGCCAGCAGCTTGTTGACGGGACAGGGGGCCAATGAGCAGTTCTTC; CDR3 protein: CASSLLTGQGANEQFF
V gene: TRBV5-4; J gene: TRBJ2-1; clone size: -; D gene: TRBD2; CDR3 DNA: TGTGCCAGCAGCTTACGACTAGCGGGAGTTGGGGAGCAGTTCTTC; CDR3 protein: CASSLRLAGVGEQFF
V gene: TRBV2; J gene: TRBJ2-5; clone size: -; D gene: TRBD2; CDR3 DNA: TGTGCCAGCAGTCTGACTCCTGGACTAGCGGGGATCGAGACCCAGTACTTC; CDR3 protein: CASSLTPGLAGIETQYF
V gene: TRBV19; J gene: TRBJ2-7; clone size: -; D gene: TRBD1; CDR3 DNA: TGTGCCAGTAGTACCCGTCCGACAGGGACCTACGAGCAGTACTTC; CDR3 protein: CASSTRPTGTYEQYF
V gene: TRBV19; J gene: TRBJ2-6; clone size: -; D gene: TRBD1; CDR3 DNA: TGTGCCAGTACTTCTTCCGGGACAGGGGGCGCTGGGGCCAACGTCCTGACTTTC; CDR3 protein: CASTSSGTGGAGANVLTF